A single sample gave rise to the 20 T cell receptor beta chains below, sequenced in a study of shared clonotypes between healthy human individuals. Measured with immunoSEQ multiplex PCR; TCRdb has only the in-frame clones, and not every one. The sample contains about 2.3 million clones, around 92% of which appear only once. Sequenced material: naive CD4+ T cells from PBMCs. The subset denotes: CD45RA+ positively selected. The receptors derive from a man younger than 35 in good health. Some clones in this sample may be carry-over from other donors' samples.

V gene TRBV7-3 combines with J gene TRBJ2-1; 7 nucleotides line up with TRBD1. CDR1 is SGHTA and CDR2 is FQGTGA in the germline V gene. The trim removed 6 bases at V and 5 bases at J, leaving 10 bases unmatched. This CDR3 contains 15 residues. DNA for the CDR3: TGTGCCAGCAGGCTCTCTCGGGACAGCCACAATGAGCAGTTCTTC. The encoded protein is CASRLSRDSHNEQFF.

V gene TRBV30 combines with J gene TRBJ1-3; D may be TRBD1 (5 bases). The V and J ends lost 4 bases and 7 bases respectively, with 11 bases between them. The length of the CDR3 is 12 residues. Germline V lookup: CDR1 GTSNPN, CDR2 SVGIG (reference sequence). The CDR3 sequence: CAWMGGGNTIYF. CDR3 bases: TGTGCCTGGATGGGGGGTGGGAACACCATATATTTT.

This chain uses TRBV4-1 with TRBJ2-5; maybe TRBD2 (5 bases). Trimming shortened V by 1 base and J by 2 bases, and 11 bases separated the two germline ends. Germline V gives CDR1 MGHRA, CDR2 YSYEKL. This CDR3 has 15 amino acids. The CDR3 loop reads CASSQVGTRQETQYF. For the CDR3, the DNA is TGCGCCAGCAGCCAAGTCGGAACTAGACAAGAGACCCAGTACTTC.

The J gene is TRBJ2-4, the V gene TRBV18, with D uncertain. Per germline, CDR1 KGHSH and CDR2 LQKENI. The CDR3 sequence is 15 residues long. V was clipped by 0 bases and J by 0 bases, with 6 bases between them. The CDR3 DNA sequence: TGTGCCAGCTCACCACCCCAGCTAGCCAAAAACATTCAGTACTTC. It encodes CASSPPQLAKNIQYF.

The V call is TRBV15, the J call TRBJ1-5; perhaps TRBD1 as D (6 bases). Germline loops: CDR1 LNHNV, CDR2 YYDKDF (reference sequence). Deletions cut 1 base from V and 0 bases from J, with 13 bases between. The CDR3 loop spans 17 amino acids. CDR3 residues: CATSRAGTPYSNQPQHF. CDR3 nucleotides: TGTGCCACCAGCAGAGCCGGGACACCTTATAGCAATCAGCCCCAGCATTTT.

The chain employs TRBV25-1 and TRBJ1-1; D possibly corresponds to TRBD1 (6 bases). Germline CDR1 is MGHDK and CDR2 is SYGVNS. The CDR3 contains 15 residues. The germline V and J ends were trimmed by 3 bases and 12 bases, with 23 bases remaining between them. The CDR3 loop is CASSDPSDRLRGTFF. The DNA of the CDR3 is TGTGCCAGCAGTGACCCCTCCGACAGGCTCCGTGGTACTTTCTTT.

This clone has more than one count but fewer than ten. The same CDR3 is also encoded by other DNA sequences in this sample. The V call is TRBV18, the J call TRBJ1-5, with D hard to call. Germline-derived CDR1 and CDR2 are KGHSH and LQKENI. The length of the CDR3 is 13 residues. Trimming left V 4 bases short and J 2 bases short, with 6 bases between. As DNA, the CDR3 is TGTGCCAGCTCACGGGAAGGCAATCAGCCCCAGCATTTT. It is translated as CASSREGNQPQHF.

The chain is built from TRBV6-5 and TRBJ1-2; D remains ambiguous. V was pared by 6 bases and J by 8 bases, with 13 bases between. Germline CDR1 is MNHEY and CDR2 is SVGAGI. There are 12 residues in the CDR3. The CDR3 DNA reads TGTGCCAGCAGACAAACTCAGTCGGGCTACACCTTC. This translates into CASRQTQSGYTF.

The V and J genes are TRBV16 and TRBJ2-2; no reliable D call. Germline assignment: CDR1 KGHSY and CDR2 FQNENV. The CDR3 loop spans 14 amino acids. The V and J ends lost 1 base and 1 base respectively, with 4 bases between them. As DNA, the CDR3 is TGTGCCAGCAGCCAATACAGGAACACCGGGGAGCTGTTTTTT. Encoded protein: CASSQYRNTGELFF.

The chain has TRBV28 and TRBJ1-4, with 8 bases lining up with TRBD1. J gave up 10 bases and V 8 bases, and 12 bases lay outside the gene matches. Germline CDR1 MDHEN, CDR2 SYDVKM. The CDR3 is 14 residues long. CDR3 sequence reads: CASGPRGPTGKLFF. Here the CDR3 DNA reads TGTGCCAGCGGACCCAGGGGGCCGACGGGAAAACTGTTTTTT.

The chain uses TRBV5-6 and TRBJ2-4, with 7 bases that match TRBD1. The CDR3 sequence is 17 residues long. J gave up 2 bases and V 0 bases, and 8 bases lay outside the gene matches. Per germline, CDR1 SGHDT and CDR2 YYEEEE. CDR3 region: CASSLGYYRGTKNIQYF. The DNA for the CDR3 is TGTGCCAGCAGCTTGGGTTATTACAGGGGTACCAAAAACATTCAGTACTTC.

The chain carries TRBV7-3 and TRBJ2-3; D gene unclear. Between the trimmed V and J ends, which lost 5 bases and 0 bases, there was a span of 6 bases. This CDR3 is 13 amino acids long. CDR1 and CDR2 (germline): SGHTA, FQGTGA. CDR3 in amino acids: CASSRTSTDTQYF. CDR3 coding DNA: TGTGCCAGCAGCCGTACTAGCACAGATACGCAGTATTTT.

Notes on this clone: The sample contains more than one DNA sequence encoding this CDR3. For the CDR3, the DNA is TGTGCCAGCAAGGGTCGCTACGAGCAGTACTTC. Translating it yields CASKGRYEQYF. This chain links TRBV28 with TRBJ2-7; D uncertain. The V gene's germline CDR1 is MDHEN and CDR2 SYDVKM. With 7 bases removed from V and 3 bases from J, the gap between germline ends came to 7 bases. The CDR3 is made up of 11 amino acids.

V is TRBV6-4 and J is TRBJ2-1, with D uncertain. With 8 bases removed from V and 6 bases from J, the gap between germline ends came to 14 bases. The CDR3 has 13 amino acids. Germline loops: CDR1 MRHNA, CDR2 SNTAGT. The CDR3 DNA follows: TGTGCCAGCGCGGATGAATACGGCAATGAGCAGTTCTTC. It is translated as CASADEYGNEQFF.

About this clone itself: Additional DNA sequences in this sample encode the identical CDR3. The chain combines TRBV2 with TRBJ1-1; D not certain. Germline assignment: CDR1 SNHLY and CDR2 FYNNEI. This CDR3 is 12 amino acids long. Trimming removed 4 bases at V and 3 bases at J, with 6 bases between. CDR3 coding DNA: TGTGCCAGCAGTGTGGAGTACACTGAAGCTTTCTTT. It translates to CASSVEYTEAFF.

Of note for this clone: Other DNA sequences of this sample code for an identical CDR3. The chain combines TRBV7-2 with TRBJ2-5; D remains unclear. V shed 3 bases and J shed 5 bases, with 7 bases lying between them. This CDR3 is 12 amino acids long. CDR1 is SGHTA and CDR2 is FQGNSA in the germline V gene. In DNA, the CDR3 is TGTGCCAGCAGCTTGACCCGGGAGACCCAGTACTTC. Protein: CASSLTRETQYF.

This CDR3 reads CASSPRVNTEAFF. The CDR3 coding sequence is TGTGCCAGCAGCCCACGGGTGAACACTGAAGCTTTCTTT. This chain joins TRBV14 and TRBJ1-1; D not resolved. CDR3 length equals 13 residues. Trimming took off 4 bases at V and 0 bases at J, with 6 bases between the two ends. Germline lookup yields CDR1 SGHDN and CDR2 FVKESK.

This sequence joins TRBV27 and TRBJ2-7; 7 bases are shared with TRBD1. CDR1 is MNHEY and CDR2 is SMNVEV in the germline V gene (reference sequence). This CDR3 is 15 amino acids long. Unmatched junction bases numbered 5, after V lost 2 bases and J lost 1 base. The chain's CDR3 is CASSLKGTDSYEQYF. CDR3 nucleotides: TGTGCCAGCAGTTTAAAGGGGACAGATTCCTACGAGCAGTACTTC.

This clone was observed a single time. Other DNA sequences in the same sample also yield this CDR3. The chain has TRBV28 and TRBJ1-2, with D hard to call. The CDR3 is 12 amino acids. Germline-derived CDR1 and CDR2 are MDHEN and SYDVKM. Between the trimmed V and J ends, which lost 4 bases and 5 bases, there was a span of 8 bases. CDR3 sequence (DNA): TGTGCCAGCAGTTCCCCGTCGTATGGCTACACCTTC. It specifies CASSSPSYGYTF.

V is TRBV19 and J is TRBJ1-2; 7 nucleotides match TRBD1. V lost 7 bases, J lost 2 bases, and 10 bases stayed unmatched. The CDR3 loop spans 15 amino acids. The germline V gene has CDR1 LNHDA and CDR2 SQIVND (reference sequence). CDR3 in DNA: TGTGCCAGTAATGGTGGGCCACAGGGGAACTATGGCTACACCTTC. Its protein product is CASNGGPQGNYGYTF.